These T cell receptor beta chains were read from a single sample in a study of cytomegalovirus exposure and HLA in healthy donors. The assay was immunoSEQ multiplex PCR, and TCRdb's table has in-frame clones only and misses some. The sample carries 200,000 to 250,000 clones, around 80% recorded once. Input material: PBMCs. All receptors come from a woman between 35 and 50 years old in good health and CMV-seropositive. The CDR3 runs from the conserved cysteine through the conserved F or W.

TRBJ2-1 TRBV7-7 CASSLTTGGFGEQFF
TRBJ2-2 TRBV6-1 CASSEVGLAGGLTGELFF
TRBJ1-1 TRBV7-3 CASSLTFQGDTEAFF
TRBJ2-3 TRBV11-2 CASSAIAQRRDTQYF
TRBJ1-2 TRBV6-6 CASSNQQGGWYGYTF
TRBJ1-5 TRBV19 CASSIGSGQWTLSSNQPQHF
TRBJ2-1 TRBV5-1 CASSSSGRAGYEQFF
TRBJ1-4 TRBV28 CASSFLSSGATNEKLFF
TRBJ1-6 TRBV19 CASSTRTGRLNSPLHF
TRBJ1-3 TRBV7-9 CASSQTGQGAGNTIYF
TRBJ2-6 TRBV30 CAVPHSSGANVLTF
TRBJ1-2 TRBV7-9 CASSLAEAYGYTF
- TRBV4-3 CASSRRVTSGPNEQYF
TRBJ1-5 TRBV5-6 CASSLQGINQPQHF
TRBJ2-5 TRBV11-2 CASSLAGGYQETQYF
TRBJ2-2 TRBV7-3 CASSPNTGELFF
TRBJ2-7 TRBV9 CASSISGHYEQYF
TRBJ1-2 TRBV30 CAWSFTGLVYGYTF
TRBJ1-2 TRBV9 CASSLGTGGEDYGYTF
TRBJ1-6 TRBV18 CASSQGEHLHF
TRBJ2-7 TRBV10-3 CAISQPPGTGDYEQYF
TRBJ1-2 TRBV19 CASSGGILEGYTF
TRBJ2-4 TRBV9 CASSVASRDGKNIQYF
TRBJ2-5 TRBV7-9 CASSSARETQYF
TRBJ2-2 TRBV9 CASSMGQETTGELFF
TRBJ1-5 TRBV4-3 CASSQLWTGVSNQPQHF
TRBJ2-7 TRBV28 CASSPWGQIYEQYF
TRBJ2-2 TRBV18 CASSSSQGAGFTGELFF
TRBJ1-2 TRBV5-4 CASNLQGSNYGYTF
TRBJ1-1 TRBV25-1 CASSPRVGGASVAFF
TRBJ1-1 TRBV11-2 CASSVRGRRTEAFF
TRBJ1-6 TRBV6-5 CASSYSRWAGDSPLHF
TRBJ2-5 TRBV7-3 CASSLIGVGTQYF
TRBJ1-5 TRBV10-2 CASSESGHRNQPQHF
TRBJ1-4 TRBV5-1 CASKEGQSGEKLFF
TRBJ1-1 TRBV7-9 CSSSPGQGNTEAFF
TRBJ1-1 TRBV5-1 CASSTRQNTEAFF
TRBJ1-2 TRBV10-1 CASPSANYGYTF
TRBJ1-1 TRBV6-5 CASKGLNTEAFF
TRBJ1-2 TRBV6-1 CASRYRDTLF
TRBJ1-1 TRBV7-3 CASSLPHPGTEAFF
TRBJ1-1 TRBV29-1 CSVLTGAGTTEAFF
TRBJ1-5 TRBV7-9 CASSPGGGYSNQPQHF
TRBJ2-5 TRBV7-9 CSSRGETQYF
TRBJ1-2 TRBV6-5 CASTTPTGVGGYTF
TRBJ1-1 TRBV7-8 CASSTGQSNTEAFF
TRBJ1-2 TRBV28 CASSLWGRVTTGKRDTF
TRBJ1-5 TRBV7-6 CASRQPGQALQPQHF
TRBJ2-3 TRBV7-2 CASSLGQRGDTQYF
TRBJ2-7 TRBV2 CASSGPGTGAYEQYF
TRBJ1-4 TRBV5-4 CASSRDRGTNEKLFF
TRBJ1-1 TRBV30 CAWSVRPGDTEAFF
TRBJ2-4 TRBV13 CASSLGQGSIQYF
TRBJ2-2 TRBV4-1 CASSQTPGDSTGELFF